The rows below give T cell receptor beta chains drawn from one sample of a study of shared clonotypes between healthy human individuals. Data came from immunoSEQ multiplex PCR; TCRdb stores just in-frame clones and leaves some out. The sample holds about 2 million clones, roughly 96% seen once. Source material: naive CD4+ T cells sorted from blood. These receptors were taken from a man aged 18 to 29 in good health. The CDR3 runs from the conserved cysteine through the conserved F or W.

j_gene: TRBJ2-3
v_gene: TRBV9
CDR3aa: CASSAGQGIPTQYF

j_gene: TRBJ2-3
v_gene: TRBV14
CDR3aa: CASSLDRTLGTDTQYF

j_gene: TRBJ2-1
v_gene: TRBV5-1
CDR3aa: CASSLGEGKAYNEQFF

j_gene: TRBJ1-6
v_gene: TRBV5-1
CDR3aa: CASSAETQGGNSPLHF

j_gene: TRBJ1-5
v_gene: TRBV19
CDR3aa: CASSIRHLNQPQHF

j_gene: TRBJ1-1
v_gene: TRBV5-1
CDR3aa: CASTLMEGTEAFF

j_gene: TRBJ2-5
v_gene: TRBV30
CDR3aa: CAWSSWETQYF

j_gene: TRBJ2-1
v_gene: TRBV7-9
CDR3aa: CASSRDRPSYNEQFF

j_gene: TRBJ2-7
v_gene: TRBV7-9
CDR3aa: CASSFAGTGAGEQYF

j_gene: TRBJ2-1
v_gene: TRBV19
CDR3aa: CASSTTGTAGYNEQFF

j_gene: TRBJ2-5
v_gene: TRBV5-1
CDR3aa: CASSRETQETQYF

j_gene: TRBJ2-3
v_gene: TRBV5-4
CDR3aa: CASSRSSGADTQYF

j_gene: TRBJ2-1
v_gene: TRBV7-6
CDR3aa: CASSLVNTLSSYNEQFF

j_gene: TRBJ1-5
v_gene: TRBV2
CDR3aa: CASSEAYGVGPQHF

j_gene: TRBJ2-6
v_gene: TRBV10-1
CDR3aa: CASSEGSTGANVLTF

j_gene: TRBJ2-3
v_gene: TRBV11-2
CDR3aa: CASSTRGDLTDTQYF

j_gene: TRBJ1-3
v_gene: TRBV10-3
CDR3aa: CATMREIGNTIYF

j_gene: TRBJ1-4
v_gene: TRBV6-1
CDR3aa: CASSEAPVWRYGGKLFF

j_gene: TRBJ2-3
v_gene: TRBV9
CDR3aa: CASSVDSTRRYSDTQYF

j_gene: TRBJ1-2
v_gene: TRBV5-6
CDR3aa: CASSLLPESNYGYTF

j_gene: TRBJ1-6
v_gene: TRBV18
CDR3aa: CASSADGDSPLHF

j_gene: TRBJ2-7
v_gene: TRBV5-1
CDR3aa: CASSLTRLAGDYAEQYF

j_gene: TRBJ1-1
v_gene: TRBV5-4
CDR3aa: CASSLGGAVDTEAFF

j_gene: TRBJ2-5
v_gene: TRBV5-1
CDR3aa: CASSAVTGPQETQYF

j_gene: TRBJ2-7
v_gene: TRBV6-5
CDR3aa: CASRSSSGTVYEQYF

j_gene: TRBJ2-4
v_gene: TRBV2
CDR3aa: CASRDREAKNIQYF

j_gene: TRBJ2-7
v_gene: TRBV28
CDR3aa: CASSKSGTFPYEQYF

j_gene: TRBJ2-5
v_gene: TRBV19
CDR3aa: CASSSTGKGGQETQYF

j_gene: TRBJ1-2
v_gene: TRBV9
CDR3aa: CASSGTAANYGYTF

j_gene: TRBJ1-3
v_gene: TRBV30
CDR3aa: CAWSRGAVKYSGNTIYF

j_gene: TRBJ2-7
v_gene: TRBV7-2
CDR3aa: CASSLGVSGRAYEQYF

j_gene: TRBJ1-1
v_gene: TRBV29-1
CDR3aa: CSVSGLKLNTEAFF

j_gene: TRBJ1-3
v_gene: TRBV9
CDR3aa: CASSFGGRSSGNTIYF

j_gene: TRBJ1-1
v_gene: TRBV29-1
CDR3aa: CSGTRQGNTEAFF

j_gene: TRBJ2-5
v_gene: TRBV7-9
CDR3aa: CASSLPPGETQYF

j_gene: TRBJ1-3
v_gene: TRBV2
CDR3aa: CASSRTGDSGNTIYF

j_gene: TRBJ2-7
v_gene: TRBV11-1
CDR3aa: CASSLEHRYEQYF

j_gene: TRBJ2-5
v_gene: TRBV20-1
CDR3aa: CSAAGETQYF

j_gene: TRBJ2-5
v_gene: TRBV9
CDR3aa: CASSVGRGKQETQYF

j_gene: TRBJ2-3
v_gene: TRBV11-2
CDR3aa: CATRARSWDTQYF

j_gene: TRBJ2-1
v_gene: TRBV4-1
CDR3aa: CASSRGEGGGEFF

j_gene: TRBJ2-4
v_gene: TRBV30
CDR3aa: CAWREPGQGRRAKNIQYF

j_gene: TRBJ2-1
v_gene: TRBV5-1
CDR3aa: CASSLTIAGDLNEQFF

j_gene: TRBJ1-4
v_gene: TRBV25-1
CDR3aa: CASSEGTGATNEKLFF

j_gene: TRBJ2-7
v_gene: TRBV2
CDR3aa: CASSSFGSSYEQYF

j_gene: TRBJ2-3
v_gene: TRBV27
CDR3aa: CASSLGGYSTDTQYF